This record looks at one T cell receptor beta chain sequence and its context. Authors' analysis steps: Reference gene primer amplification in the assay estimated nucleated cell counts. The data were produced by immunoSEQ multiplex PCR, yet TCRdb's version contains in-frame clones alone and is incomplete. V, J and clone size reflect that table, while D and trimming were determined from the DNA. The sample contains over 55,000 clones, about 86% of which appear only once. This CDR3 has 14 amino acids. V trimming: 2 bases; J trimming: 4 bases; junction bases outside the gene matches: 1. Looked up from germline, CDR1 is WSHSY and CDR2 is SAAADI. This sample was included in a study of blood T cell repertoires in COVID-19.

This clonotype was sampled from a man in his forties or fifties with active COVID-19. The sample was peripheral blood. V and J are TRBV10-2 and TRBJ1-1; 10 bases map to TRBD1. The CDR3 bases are TGCGCCAGCAGTGAGCGACAGGGGGCCACTGAAGCTTTCTTT. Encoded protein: CASSERQGATEAFF.